Following are 22 T cell receptor beta chains from one sample sequenced in a study of T cell responses to AZD1222 COVID-19 vaccine. Here immunoSEQ multiplex PCR was the method, and the copy in TCRdb shows in-frame clones only, minus some. The sample includes tens of thousands of clones, more than 85% of them seen just once. The sequencing used peripheral blood, collected on day 0 of AZD1222 vaccination. The source of these receptors is an adult in good health.

The J gene is TRBJ1-5, the V gene TRBV6-2 or TRBV6-3; no firm D call. The V end was cut by 3 bases, the J end by 7 bases, with 13 bases between. CDR1 and CDR2 (germline): MNHEY, SVGEGT. The CDR3 spans 14 residues. CDR3 sequence: CASSYLGTRQPQHF. DNA of the CDR3: TGTGCCAGCAGTTATTTGGGTACCAGGCAGCCCCAGCATTTT.

The V gene is TRBV19, the J gene TRBJ1-5; possible D gene TRBD1, 6 bases. The germline gives CDR1 LNHDA, CDR2 SQIVND (reference sequence). The CDR3 runs to 18 residues. The V end lost 4 bases, the J end lost 0 bases, and 19 bases lay between the germline ends. The CDR3 DNA reads as TGTGCCAGTAGTAGGTGGGGGGCGGAATACTATAGCAATCAGCCCCAGCATTTT. Amino acids: CASSRWGAEYYSNQPQHF.

This clone occurred a few times. V is TRBV11-3 and J is TRBJ2-1; no firm D call. CDR1 and CDR2 (germline): SGHNT, YENEEA. V was pared by 1 base and J by 7 bases, with 8 bases between. The CDR3 sequence is 13 residues long. The CDR3 DNA is TGTGCCAGCAGCTTAGGCCCCCCAAATGAGCAGTTCTTC. The encoded protein is CASSLGPPNEQFF.

The chain links TRBV11-2 to TRBJ2-7, with a possible D match to TRBD2 (5 bases). Germline values: CDR1 SGHAT, CDR2 FQNNGV. The ends were cut back, 1 base at V and 4 bases at J, with 5 bases in the middle. The CDR3 is 12 amino acids. CDR3 loop: CASSLGRYEQYF. As DNA, the CDR3 is TGTGCCAGCAGCTTAGGGAGGTACGAGCAGTACTTC.

This clone was found once. The gene calls are TRBV6-2 or TRBV6-3 and TRBJ1-2; D unresolved. The CDR3 has 11 amino acids. Between the trimmed V and J ends, which lost 5 bases and 8 bases, there was a span of 9 bases. Looked up from germline, CDR1 is MNHEY and CDR2 is SVGEGT. This chain's CDR3 is CASSQRIGYTF. CDR3 bases: TGTGCCAGCAGTCAAAGGATAGGCTACACCTTC.

V is TRBV9 and J is TRBJ1-1, with 8 bases that match TRBD1. V lost 3 bases, J lost 0 bases, and 7 bases stayed unmatched. The CDR3 runs 16 residues. Per germline, CDR1 SGDLS and CDR2 YYNGEE. The CDR3 DNA reads TGTGCCAGCAGCGCCCCAGGGGGCCTCTTGAACACTGAAGCTTTCTTT. This gives the protein CASSAPGGLLNTEAFF.

In this sample, this clone turned up a few times. The chain couples TRBV6-5 to TRBJ1-3; 8 bases are a match to TRBD1. Germline values: CDR1 MNHEY, CDR2 SVGAGI. J gave up 8 bases and V 4 bases, and 7 bases lay outside the gene matches. CDR3 length: 14 residues. The CDR3 coding sequence is TGTGCCAGCAGTTCCCCGGGGGACAGGCACACCATATATTTT. The encoded protein is CASSSPGDRHTIYF.

This rearrangement joins TRBV28 to TRBJ2-3; 7 positions agree with TRBD1. The CDR3 runs to 19 residues. From germline, CDR1 is MDHEN and CDR2 SYDVKM. V dropped 6 bases and J dropped 0; count of bases not matched to a gene: 18. The CDR3 is CASRMTGLTLISSTDTQYF. CDR3 DNA sequence: TGTGCCAGCAGGATGACAGGGCTTACCCTCATCTCTAGCACAGATACGCAGTATTTT.

The chain joins TRBV11-3 to TRBJ2-3; D is perhaps TRBD1 (5 bases). Trimming removed 4 bases from V and 0 bases from J, with 14 bases in between. The CDR3 covers 16 residues. Germline V CDR1 and CDR2: SGHNT, YENEEA. The CDR3 region has the DNA TGTGCCAGCAGCTCGGCTAGGGGATCTAGCACAGATACGCAGTATTTT. As protein: CASSSARGSSTDTQYF.

The V call is TRBV6-5, the J call TRBJ1-5, with a tentative D call TRBD1 (6 bases). The CDR3 runs 14 residues. The V gene lost 4 bases and the J gene lost 4 bases, with 11 bases spanning the gap. From germline, CDR1 is MNHEY and CDR2 SVGAGI. The CDR3 DNA reads TGTGCCAGCAGTTCCACCGACAGGAATCAGCCCCAGCATTTT. Protein: CASSSTDRNQPQHF.

V usage is TRBV7-9 and J usage is TRBJ2-2; a possible D gene is TRBD1 (5 bases). CDR3 length: 13 residues. V was shortened by 5 bases and J by 5 bases, with 9 bases between the two germline ends. The germline V gene has CDR1 SEHNR and CDR2 FQNEAQ (reference sequence). CDR3 sequence reads: CASSPQGTGELFF. In nucleotides, the CDR3 is TGTGCCAGCAGCCCTCAGGGTACCGGGGAGCTGTTTTTT.

DNA for the CDR3: TGTGCCAGCAGCGTACAAGGACTAGCGGGGGGCAAGCAGTTCTTC. Protein product: CASSVQGLAGGKQFF. The rearrangement uses TRBV9 and TRBJ2-1, with TRBD2 matching 14 bases. V shed 1 base, J shed 11 bases, and the junction held 5 bases outside the gene matches. From germline, CDR1 is SGDLS and CDR2 YYNGEE. The CDR3 runs to 15 residues. Complete variable domain (other parts from reference TRBV9 and TRBJ2-1): DSGVTQTPKHLITATGQRVTLRCSPRSGDLSVYWYQQSLDQGLQFLIQYYNGEERAKGNILERFSAQQFPDLHSELNLSSLELGDSALYFCASSVQGLAGGKQFFGPGTRLTVL.

The V gene is TRBV7-8, the J gene TRBJ2-1; 15 bases are shared with TRBD2. After removal of 5 bases from V and 11 bases from J, the junction contained 10 bases not matched to a gene. The CDR3 is 16 residues long. Germline-derived CDR1 and CDR2 are SGHVS and FQNEAQ. In nucleotides, the CDR3 is TGTGCCAGCAGCCATCGGACTAGCGGGGGGGTCACTCAGCAGTTCTTC. The encoded protein is CASSHRTSGGVTQQFF. Based on the CDR3 plus reference TRBV7-8 and TRBJ2-1, the full variable domain is GAGVSQSPRYKVAKRGQDVALRCDPISGHVSLFWYQQALGQGPEFLTYFQNEAQLDKSGLPSDRFFAERPEGSVSTLKIQRTQQEDSAVYLCASSHRTSGGVTQQFFGPGTRLTVL.

This chain uses TRBV5-1 with TRBJ2-6, with TRBD1 as a possible D gene (6 bases). The CDR3 sequence is 17 residues long. Germline loops: CDR1 SGHRS, CDR2 YFSETQ. Trimming pared 4 bases from V and 4 bases from J, leaving 18 bases between. The CDR3 spells CASSPTTGPGGANVLTF. CDR3 coding DNA: TGCGCCAGCAGCCCCACAACAGGGCCAGGAGGGGCCAACGTCCTGACTTTC.

The chain joins TRBV19 to TRBJ1-4; D remains ambiguous. Trimming cost V 2 bases and J 2 bases, with 12 bases left between them. CDR1 and CDR2 (germline): LNHDA, SQIVND (reference sequence). The CDR3 has 16 residues. The CDR3 loop is CASSITRLATNEKLFF. The CDR3 DNA is TGTGCCAGTAGTATAACTCGTCTGGCGACTAATGAAAAACTGTTTTTT.

This chain connects TRBV2 to TRBJ1-1; D possibly corresponds to TRBD1 (5 bases). Germline CDR1 and CDR2: SNHLY and FYNNEI. V lost 8 bases to trimming and J lost 1 base, with 8 bases between them. The CDR3 runs to 12 residues. Here the CDR3 DNA reads TGTGCCAGCCGGGGGTGGAACACTGAAGCTTTCTTT. It yields the protein CASRGWNTEAFF.

The CDR3 bases are TGTGCCAGCAGCTTACACTCGACAGGGTTCGATGGCTACACCTTC. This gives the protein CASSLHSTGFDGYTF. The V and J genes are TRBV7-2 and TRBJ1-2; TRBD1 aligns across 7 bases. V lost 2 bases and J lost 6; bases outside the gene matches: 9. The CDR3 length is 15 residues. Germline CDR1 SGHTA, CDR2 FQGNSA.

The V gene is TRBV11-3, the J gene TRBJ2-2, with D possibly called TRBD1 or TRBD2 (6 bases each). Per germline, CDR1 SGHNT and CDR2 YENEEA. CDR3 length: 14 residues. The V end lost 1 base, the J end lost 6 bases, and 9 bases lay between the germline ends. The CDR3 region has the DNA TGTGCCAGCAGCTTAGCGGGGGCTGCCGGGGAGCTGTTTTTT. Amino acids: CASSLAGAAGELFF. Based on the CDR3 plus reference TRBV11-3 and TRBJ2-2, the full variable domain is EAGVVQSPRYKIIEKKQPVAFWCNPISGHNTLYWYLQNLGQGPELLIRYENEEAVDDSQLPKDRFSAERLKGVDSTLKIQPAELGDSAVYLCASSLAGAAGELFFGEGSRLTVL.

The V call is TRBV7-8, the J call TRBJ1-5; D is undetermined. Germline values: CDR1 SGHVS, CDR2 FQNEAQ. The CDR3 is 13 amino acids. The V end was cut by 2 bases, the J end by 5 bases, with 7 bases between. CDR3 sequence reads: CASSLSQDQPQHF. The CDR3 region has the DNA TGTGCCAGCAGCTTAAGCCAGGATCAGCCCCAGCATTTT.

The genes are TRBV3-1 (or the pseudogene TRBV3-2) and TRBJ1-3; no reliable D call. The length of the CDR3 is 12 residues. CDR1 is LGHDT and CDR2 is YNNKEL in the germline V gene (reference sequence). V dropped 3 bases and J dropped 8 bases, with 8 bases sitting between them. The CDR3 here is CASSQAGDTIYF. The CDR3 DNA is TGTGCCAGCAGCCAGGCCGGGGACACCATATATTTT.

This clone was observed once. The J gene is TRBJ2-1, the V gene TRBV18, with 8 positions matching TRBD1. From germline, CDR1 is KGHSH and CDR2 LQKENI. The CDR3 is 15 residues long. Trimming at V came to 3 bases and at J to 8 bases, leaving 9 bases not matched to a gene. CDR3 in amino acids: CASSPGQGRDHEQFF. CDR3 nucleotides: TGTGCCAGCTCACCCGGACAGGGTCGAGACCATGAGCAGTTCTTC.

The chain has TRBV7-2 and TRBJ2-1, with 12 bases fitting TRBD2. Trimming removed 4 bases from V and 3 bases from J; junction bases left unmatched: 7. The germline V gene encodes CDR1 SGHTA and CDR2 FQGNSA. This CDR3 spans 17 amino acids. The CDR3 reads CASSSPRTSGIYNEQFF. The CDR3 coding sequence is TGTGCCAGCAGCTCACCTAGGACTAGCGGGATCTACAATGAGCAGTTCTTC.